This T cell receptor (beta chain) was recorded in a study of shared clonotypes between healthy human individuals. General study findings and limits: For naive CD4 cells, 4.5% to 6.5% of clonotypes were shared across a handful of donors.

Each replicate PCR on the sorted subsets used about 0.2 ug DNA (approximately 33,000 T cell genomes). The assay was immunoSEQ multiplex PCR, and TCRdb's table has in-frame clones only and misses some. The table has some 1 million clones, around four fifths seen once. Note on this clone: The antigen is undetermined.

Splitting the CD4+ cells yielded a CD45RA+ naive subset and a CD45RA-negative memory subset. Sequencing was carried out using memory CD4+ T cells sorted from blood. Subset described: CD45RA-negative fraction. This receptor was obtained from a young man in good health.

The CDR3 region is CASRLDGAYNSPLHF. CDR3 DNA sequence: TGTGCCAGCAGGCTCGACGGGGCCTATAATTCACCCCTCCACTTT. The chain combines TRBV28 with TRBJ1-6; the D is unclear. This CDR3 is built from 15 residues. Germline V CDR1 and CDR2: MDHEN, SYDVKM. The germline V and J ends were trimmed by 6 bases and 2 bases, with 11 bases remaining between them.